These T cell receptor beta chains were read from a single sample in a study of control samples from healthy donors and cancer patients. Data came from immunoSEQ multiplex PCR; TCRdb stores just in-frame clones and leaves some out. The data hold some 120,000 clones, with about 94% observed a single time. Source material: blood. The source is a man younger than 45 in good health. Both conserved end residues are part of each CDR3. The order of the fields is J gene, D gene, clone size, V gene, CDR3 DNA, CDR3 protein. The D gene is left open where the match is weak. Not all rows give a size; the values are once, few, many and, for expanded clones, a class.

j_call: TRBJ2-2; d_call: TRBD1; clone_size: NA; v_call: TRBV28; cdr3_nt: TGTGCCAGCAGCCTGAACAGGGGGCGAACCGGGGAGCTGTTTTTT; cdr3_aa: CASSLNRGRTGELFF
j_call: TRBJ1-2; d_call: TRBD1; clone_size: NA; v_call: TRBV6-5; cdr3_nt: TGTGCCAGCAGGGCTGTCCGACAGGGGTTTTATGGCTACACCTTC; cdr3_aa: CASRAVRQGFYGYTF
j_call: TRBJ1-1; d_call: NA; clone_size: once; v_call: TRBV14; cdr3_nt: TGTGCCAGCAGCCAAGGTGGTGCCAGGGCGAACACTGAAGCTTTCTTT; cdr3_aa: CASSQGGARANTEAFF
j_call: TRBJ2-1; d_call: TRBD2; clone_size: NA; v_call: TRBV7-9; cdr3_nt: TGTGCCAGCAGTTCAAGGGGACTAGGCCCGGCGGACAATGAGCAGTTCTTC; cdr3_aa: CASSSRGLGPADNEQFF
j_call: TRBJ1-1; d_call: NA; clone_size: NA; v_call: TRBV6-2/TRBV6-3; cdr3_nt: TGTGCCAGCAGTTACGTAGGGGGCACTGAAGCTTTCTTT; cdr3_aa: CASSYVGGTEAFF
j_call: TRBJ1-2; d_call: TRBD1; clone_size: NA; v_call: TRBV28; cdr3_nt: TGTGCCAGTTCGACAGGGGTTGGGGTTGGTAACTATGGCTACACCTTC; cdr3_aa: CASSTGVGVGNYGYTF
j_call: TRBJ2-3; d_call: NA; clone_size: NA; v_call: TRBV27; cdr3_nt: TGTGCCAGCAGTTCCCTGGATGGCAGATACACAGATACGCAGTATTTT; cdr3_aa: CASSSLDGRYTDTQYF
j_call: TRBJ2-5; d_call: TRBD2; clone_size: NA; v_call: TRBV5-1; cdr3_nt: TGCGCCAGCAGCTTGGTCGGCGGGGGGTCGCAAGAGACCCAGTACTTC; cdr3_aa: CASSLVGGGSQETQYF
j_call: TRBJ2-2; d_call: TRBD2; clone_size: NA; v_call: TRBV9; cdr3_nt: TGTGCCAGCAGCGTCCCCCTAGCGGGGGGGCCTACCGGGGAGCTGTTTTTT; cdr3_aa: CASSVPLAGGPTGELFF
j_call: TRBJ2-1; d_call: TRBD2; clone_size: NA; v_call: TRBV19; cdr3_nt: TGTGCCAGTAGTATAGGGTGGGACTACCACAATGAGCAGTTCTTC; cdr3_aa: CASSIGWDYHNEQFF
j_call: TRBJ2-2; d_call: NA; clone_size: NA; v_call: TRBV5-4; cdr3_nt: TGTGCCAGCACCACCGGGTCCGGGGGCCGGTTCACCGGGGAGCTGTTTTTT; cdr3_aa: CASTTGSGGRFTGELFF
j_call: TRBJ1-2; d_call: TRBD1; clone_size: once; v_call: TRBV28; cdr3_nt: TGTGCCAGCAGTTATATGGGTTGGGGGGACAGTATGAACTATGGCTACACCTTC; cdr3_aa: CASSYMGWGDSMNYGYTF
j_call: TRBJ1-2; d_call: TRBD1; clone_size: NA; v_call: TRBV28; cdr3_nt: TGTGCCAGCAGGTCAGGACAGGCTTACTATGGCTACACCTTC; cdr3_aa: CASRSGQAYYGYTF
j_call: TRBJ1-6; d_call: NA; clone_size: once; v_call: TRBV28; cdr3_nt: TGTGCCAGCAGTTTGATCGCGGGGGTGGGGAATTCACCCCTCCACTTT; cdr3_aa: CASSLIAGVGNSPLHF
j_call: TRBJ2-7; d_call: NA; clone_size: NA; v_call: TRBV19; cdr3_nt: TGTGCCAGTAGTCCGCGACAGATCCTATACGAGCAGTACTTC; cdr3_aa: CASSPRQILYEQYF
j_call: TRBJ1-5; d_call: NA; clone_size: NA; v_call: TRBV6-6; cdr3_nt: TGTGCCAGCAGTTCCCCGACAGCTAGCAATCAGCCCCAGCATTTT; cdr3_aa: CASSSPTASNQPQHF
j_call: TRBJ2-7; d_call: NA; clone_size: NA; v_call: TRBV5-4; cdr3_nt: TGTGCCAGCAGCTTTGGTACGGCCAACGAGCAGTACTTC; cdr3_aa: CASSFGTANEQYF
j_call: TRBJ1-6; d_call: TRBD1; clone_size: NA; v_call: TRBV19; cdr3_nt: TGTGCCAGTAGTCCGACAGGGGGCTGGAATTCACCCCTCCACTTT; cdr3_aa: CASSPTGGWNSPLHF
j_call: TRBJ2-7; d_call: NA; clone_size: NA; v_call: TRBV7-2; cdr3_nt: TGTGCCAGCAGCTTAGAGTGGACCCTAGCGAGAGAGCAGTACTTC; cdr3_aa: CASSLEWTLAREQYF
j_call: TRBJ1-5; d_call: NA; clone_size: NA; v_call: TRBV7-9; cdr3_nt: TGTGCCAGCAGCTTACACGGTAGGAACAATCAGCCCCAGCATTTT; cdr3_aa: CASSLHGRNNQPQHF
j_call: TRBJ1-2; d_call: NA; clone_size: NA; v_call: TRBV28; cdr3_nt: TGTGCCAGCAGTTTAACCTATGGCTACACCTTC; cdr3_aa: CASSLTYGYTF
j_call: TRBJ1-5; d_call: TRBD1; clone_size: NA; v_call: TRBV10-3; cdr3_nt: TGTGCCATCGGACAGGGGGGAAATCAGCCCCAGCATTTT; cdr3_aa: CAIGQGGNQPQHF
j_call: TRBJ1-2; d_call: NA; clone_size: NA; v_call: TRBV12-3/TRBV12-4; cdr3_nt: TGTGCCAGCAGACCCCCGAGCCCTTATGGCTACACCTTC; cdr3_aa: CASRPPSPYGYTF
j_call: TRBJ2-7; d_call: NA; clone_size: NA; v_call: TRBV27; cdr3_nt: TGTGCCAGCAGTTTATTCGGAGGCTACGAGCAGTACTTC; cdr3_aa: CASSLFGGYEQYF
j_call: TRBJ2-1; d_call: NA; clone_size: NA; v_call: TRBV7-2; cdr3_nt: TGTGCCAGCAGTCAAGAGTACAATGAGCAGTTCTTC; cdr3_aa: CASSQEYNEQFF
j_call: TRBJ1-1; d_call: NA; clone_size: NA; v_call: TRBV7-9; cdr3_nt: TGTGCCAGCAGCTTAGTAGCTCTTAACACTGAAGCTTTCTTT; cdr3_aa: CASSLVALNTEAFF
j_call: TRBJ1-1; d_call: NA; clone_size: NA; v_call: TRBV4-3; cdr3_nt: TGCGCCAGCAGCCAAGTAGCAGGGTATACTGAAGCTTTCTTT; cdr3_aa: CASSQVAGYTEAFF
j_call: TRBJ1-5; d_call: NA; clone_size: NA; v_call: TRBV23-1; cdr3_nt: TGCGCCAGCAGCGACAGTTCGGGTCAGCCCCAGCATTTT; cdr3_aa: CASSDSSGQPQHF
j_call: TRBJ1-5; d_call: TRBD1; clone_size: NA; v_call: TRBV6-2/TRBV6-3; cdr3_nt: TGTGCCAGCAGCTTCACGACAGGGGGCGTTGGCAATCAGCCCCAGCATTTT; cdr3_aa: CASSFTTGGVGNQPQHF
j_call: TRBJ2-2; d_call: NA; clone_size: NA; v_call: TRBV3-1/TRBV3-2; cdr3_nt: TGTGCCAGCAGCCAAGCGGGGACCGGGGAGCTGTTTTTT; cdr3_aa: CASSQAGTGELFF
j_call: TRBJ1-1; d_call: NA; clone_size: NA; v_call: TRBV6-5; cdr3_nt: TGTGCCAGCAGTCTTTTTCAACCGAACACTGAAGCTTTCTTT; cdr3_aa: CASSLFQPNTEAFF
j_call: TRBJ2-2; d_call: NA; clone_size: NA; v_call: TRBV2; cdr3_nt: TGTGCCAGCAGACAGGGAGGGACCGGGGAGCTGTTTTTT; cdr3_aa: CASRQGGTGELFF
j_call: TRBJ1-1; d_call: NA; clone_size: NA; v_call: TRBV21-1; cdr3_nt: TGTGCCAGCAGCAAACAGGGGCAGTCAGTGAACACTGAAGCTTTCTTT; cdr3_aa: CASSKQGQSVNTEAFF
j_call: TRBJ2-1; d_call: NA; clone_size: NA; v_call: TRBV5-1; cdr3_nt: TGCGCCAGCAGATTTACAGGTAATGAGCAGTTCTTC; cdr3_aa: CASRFTGNEQFF
j_call: TRBJ1-2; d_call: NA; clone_size: NA; v_call: TRBV7-3; cdr3_nt: TGTGCCAGCAGCTTATCCAGGGGATCTAACTATGGCTACACCTTC; cdr3_aa: CASSLSRGSNYGYTF
j_call: TRBJ2-3; d_call: TRBD2; clone_size: NA; v_call: TRBV27; cdr3_nt: TGTGCCAGCAGTTTCCGACCCCCTTTTAAAGCGGGGGGACCCACAGATACGCAGTATTTT; cdr3_aa: CASSFRPPFKAGGPTDTQYF
j_call: TRBJ1-3; d_call: TRBD1; clone_size: NA; v_call: TRBV9; cdr3_nt: TGTGCCAGCAGCGGAAGCGGACAGGGGGCGCCGATCGGAAGCTCTGGAAACACCATATATTTT; cdr3_aa: CASSGSGQGAPIGSSGNTIYF
j_call: TRBJ2-7; d_call: TRBD1; clone_size: NA; v_call: TRBV6-1; cdr3_nt: TGTGCCAGCAGTGAGGACAGGGGGCGTTACTACGAGCAGTACTTC; cdr3_aa: CASSEDRGRYYEQYF
j_call: TRBJ2-5; d_call: NA; clone_size: NA; v_call: TRBV30; cdr3_nt: TGTGCCTGGAGTCCCCAGGTACAAGAGACCCAGTACTTC; cdr3_aa: CAWSPQVQETQYF
j_call: TRBJ2-3; d_call: TRBD2; clone_size: NA; v_call: TRBV9; cdr3_nt: TGTGCCAGCAGCCCGGGACTATTTCAGAAAGATACGCAGTATTTT; cdr3_aa: CASSPGLFQKDTQYF
j_call: TRBJ2-5; d_call: TRBD2; clone_size: once; v_call: TRBV9; cdr3_nt: TGTGCCAGCAGCGGTACCTCAGCGGGGGTCCAAGAGACCCAGTACTTC; cdr3_aa: CASSGTSAGVQETQYF
j_call: TRBJ2-7; d_call: NA; clone_size: NA; v_call: TRBV7-2; cdr3_nt: TGTGCCAGCAGCTTAAGTTCAGGGAGGATCGGGGAGCAGTACTTC; cdr3_aa: CASSLSSGRIGEQYF
j_call: TRBJ1-2; d_call: TRBD1; clone_size: NA; v_call: TRBV4-1; cdr3_nt: TGCGCCAGCAGCCAACAGACAGGGGACTATGGCTACACCTTC; cdr3_aa: CASSQQTGDYGYTF
j_call: TRBJ2-1; d_call: NA; clone_size: once; v_call: TRBV5-1; cdr3_nt: TGCGCCAGCAGCCTCCGGGGAATATCCTACAATGAGCAGTTCTTC; cdr3_aa: CASSLRGISYNEQFF
j_call: TRBJ1-3; d_call: NA; clone_size: NA; v_call: TRBV7-2; cdr3_nt: TGTGCCAGCAGACAGGGTTCCGGAAACACCATATATTTT; cdr3_aa: CASRQGSGNTIYF
j_call: TRBJ2-5; d_call: NA; clone_size: NA; v_call: TRBV5-1; cdr3_nt: TGCGCCAGCAGGGGGGTGTTAGAGACCCAGTACTTC; cdr3_aa: CASRGVLETQYF
j_call: TRBJ1-2; d_call: NA; clone_size: NA; v_call: TRBV7-9; cdr3_nt: TGTGCCAGCAGCAAGGAGACAGCGTTCATACAAAGAATTTCCTTGAAAAACTATGGCTACACCTTC; cdr3_aa: CASSKETAFIQRISLKNYGYTF
j_call: TRBJ2-1; d_call: NA; clone_size: NA; v_call: TRBV5-6; cdr3_nt: TGTGCCAGCAGCTCGGGACCCGCCTACAATGAGCAGTTCTTC; cdr3_aa: CASSSGPAYNEQFF
j_call: TRBJ2-6; d_call: TRBD1; clone_size: NA; v_call: TRBV7-8; cdr3_nt: TGTGCCAGCAGCTTAGAGGACAGGGGTTCTTCTGGGGCCAACGTCCTGACTTTC; cdr3_aa: CASSLEDRGSSGANVLTF
j_call: TRBJ1-4; d_call: NA; clone_size: NA; v_call: TRBV10-3; cdr3_nt: TGTGCCATCCGAGGGGCGGAAAAACTGTTTTTT; cdr3_aa: CAIRGAEKLFF
j_call: TRBJ2-2; d_call: NA; clone_size: NA; v_call: TRBV7-6; cdr3_nt: TGTGCCAGCAGCAAAGGTGGCGGGGAGCTGTTTTTT; cdr3_aa: CASSKGGGELFF
j_call: TRBJ2-1; d_call: NA; clone_size: NA; v_call: TRBV7-3; cdr3_nt: TGTGCCAGCACCCTTACTTTGGGAAATGAGCAGTTCTTC; cdr3_aa: CASTLTLGNEQFF
j_call: TRBJ1-1; d_call: TRBD1; clone_size: once; v_call: TRBV7-9; cdr3_nt: TGTGCCAGCAGCTTACGGACAGGAGACCGCATGAACACTGAAGCTTTCTTT; cdr3_aa: CASSLRTGDRMNTEAFF